Below, 22 T cell receptor beta chains from the same sample are listed, as sequenced in a study of cytomegalovirus exposure and HLA in healthy donors. The assay was immunoSEQ multiplex PCR, and TCRdb's table has in-frame clones only and misses some. The sample consists of roughly 250,000 clones, 85% to 90% of them appearing once. The sequenced sample consisted of PBMCs. The receptor source for this set is a woman younger than 30 in good health and CMV-seronegative.

The chain employs TRBV11-2 and TRBJ2-3, with a weak D call TRBD2 (6 bases). The V gene lost 5 bases and the J gene lost 6 bases, with 12 bases spanning the gap. Per the germline V gene, CDR1 is SGHAT and CDR2 is FQNNGV. The length of the CDR3 is 13 residues. CDR3 protein: CASSAGTRDTQYF. The CDR3 coding sequence is TGTGCCAGCAGCGCCGGGACTCGCGATACGCAGTATTTT.

V usage is TRBV2 and J usage is TRBJ2-5; TRBD2 is a possible D gene (5 bases). The CDR3 loop spans 14 amino acids. The germline gives CDR1 SNHLY, CDR2 FYNNEI. V shed 2 bases and J shed 4 bases, with 11 bases lying between them. This chain's CDR3 is CASSETGFGETQYF. The CDR3 DNA reads as TGTGCCAGCAGTGAAACGGGGTTTGGAGAGACCCAGTACTTC.

This chain joins TRBV6-6 and TRBJ2-5; 10 bases are shared with TRBD2. From germline, CDR1 is MNHNY and CDR2 SVGAGI (reference sequence). The CDR3 has 14 residues. After removal of 6 bases from V and 3 bases from J, the junction contained 4 bases not matched to a gene. CDR3 nucleotides: TGTGCCAGCAGGAGCGGGGGGGTGGAAGAGACCCAGTACTTC. Its translation: CASRSGGVEETQYF.

The rearrangement joins TRBV28 to TRBJ1-6; D uncertain. The CDR3 spans 14 residues. Germline V gene sequence: CDR1 MDHEN, CDR2 SYDVKM. The V end was cut by 5 bases, the J end by 10 bases, with 15 bases between. The CDR3 DNA sequence: TGTGCCAGCAGTCCCGGGGTCAACGGGTCACCCCTCCACTTT. Encoded protein: CASSPGVNGSPLHF.

This clone was counted once. The rearrangement uses TRBV7-9 and TRBJ2-7; the D gene is possibly TRBD1 (6 bases). Trimming shortened V by 5 bases and J by 7 bases, and 21 bases separated the two germline ends. In germline, CDR1 is SEHNR, CDR2 FQNEAQ (reference sequence). CDR3 length equals 15 residues. This CDR3 reads CASSTSNTGSYEQYF. In nucleotides, the CDR3 is TGTGCCAGCAGCACCTCTAATACAGGGAGCTATGAGCAGTACTTC.

This clone was picked up one time. This sequence joins TRBV28 and TRBJ2-3; 13 nucleotides align to TRBD2. V trimming: 5 bases; J trimming: 4 bases; junction bases outside the gene matches: 6. Germline V gene lookup returns CDR1 MDHEN and CDR2 SYDVKM. CDR3 length: 16 residues. CDR3 sequence (DNA): TGTGCCAGCAGTCCACTAGCGGGGGGGCTTCCAGATACGCAGTATTTT. It specifies CASSPLAGGLPDTQYF.

V gene TRBV30 combines with J gene TRBJ1-6; TRBD1 might be the D (6 bases). With 2 bases removed from V and 2 bases from J, the gap between germline ends came to 7 bases. This CDR3 has 14 amino acids. Per the germline V gene, CDR1 is GTSNPN and CDR2 is SVGIG (reference sequence). CDR3 DNA: TGTGCCTGGAGTCGGGACACCTATAATTCACCCCTCCACTTT. Its translation is CAWSRDTYNSPLHF.

This rearrangement joins TRBV6-1 to TRBJ1-3, with D unclear. Trimming took 8 bases from V and 0 from J, leaving 11 bases between them. CDR1 and CDR2 (germline): MNHNS, SASEGT. This CDR3 region has 14 residues. The CDR3 loop reads CASEMISSGNTIYF. DNA of the CDR3: TGTGCCAGCGAGATGATAAGCTCTGGAAACACCATATATTTT.

The rearrangement joins TRBV27 to TRBJ2-5; 9 nucleotides match TRBD1. The CDR3 consists of 13 residues. V dropped 2 bases and J dropped 6; count of bases not matched to a gene: 1. The germline V gene has CDR1 MNHEY and CDR2 SMNVEV (reference sequence). As DNA, the CDR3 is TGTGCCAGCAGTTTAGGACAGGGGAAGACCCAGTACTTC. It encodes CASSLGQGKTQYF.

The V gene is TRBV7-6, the J gene TRBJ2-6; TRBD2 is a possible D gene (5 bases). This CDR3 spans 17 amino acids. Deletions cut 4 bases from V and 1 base from J, with 14 bases between. Germline V CDR1 and CDR2: SGHVS, FNYEAQ. The CDR3 DNA follows: TGTGCCAGCAGCTATCGGGGTCCTAGTTCTGGGGCCAACGTCCTGACTTTC. Translation: CASSYRGPSSGANVLTF.

The chain carries TRBV28 and TRBJ1-4; D remains ambiguous. Trimming shortened V by 3 bases and J by 8 bases, and 10 bases separated the two germline ends. This CDR3 contains 13 residues. The germline V gene encodes CDR1 MDHEN and CDR2 SYDVKM. The CDR3 loop reads CASSFREEEKLFF. As DNA, the CDR3 is TGTGCCAGCAGTTTTCGGGAAGAGGAAAAACTGTTTTTT.

The chain employs TRBV25-1 and TRBJ2-1, with 11 bases that match TRBD2. The V segment lost 3 bases and the J segment 5 bases; nucleotides outside the gene matches: 3. The CDR3 length is 15 residues. CDR1 and CDR2 from the germline V gene are MGHDK and SYGVNS. The CDR3 region has the DNA TGTGCCAGCAGTGATCCTAGCGGGGGGAACAATGAGCAGTTCTTC. Translated, it gives CASSDPSGGNNEQFF. The full variable domain, in which reference TRBV25-1 and TRBJ2-1 provide the parts outside the CDR3, is EADIYQTPRYLVIGTGKKITLECSQTMGHDKMYWYQQDPGMELHLIHYSYGVNSTEKGDLSSESTVSRIRTEHFPLTLESARPSHTSQYLCASSDPSGGNNEQFFGPGTRLTVL.

This chain links TRBV10-3 with TRBJ2-2; 12 bases line up with TRBD2. This CDR3 has 15 amino acids. CDR1 is ENHRY, CDR2 SYGVKD, per germline. V lost 6 bases, J lost 1 base, and 0 bases stayed unmatched. CDR3 sequence: CAIRTSGGNTGELFF. The CDR3 DNA is TGTGCCATCAGGACTAGCGGGGGGAACACCGGGGAGCTGTTTTTT.

The sample holds one count of this clone. The chain joins TRBV27 to TRBJ1-3; no firm D call. The CDR3 length is 14 residues. Germline values: CDR1 MNHEY, CDR2 SMNVEV (reference sequence). Trimming shortened V by 2 bases and J by 0 bases, and 5 bases separated the two germline ends. In DNA form, the CDR3 reads TGTGCCAGCAGTTTAGACAACTCTGGAAACACCATATATTTT. Translating it yields CASSLDNSGNTIYF.

The chain combines TRBV6-5 with TRBJ2-7; D gene uncertain. V lost 7 bases to trimming and J lost 3 bases, with 7 bases between them. The CDR3 has 11 residues. Looked up from germline, CDR1 is MNHEY and CDR2 is SVGAGI. The chain's CDR3 is CASTFNYEQYV. The CDR3 coding sequence is TGTGCCAGCACCTTCAACTACGAGCAGTACGTC.

The chain combines TRBV7-8 with TRBJ2-7; D not certain. The CDR3 has 13 residues. Trimming removed 1 base at V and 3 bases at J, with 7 bases between. CDR1 SGHVS and CDR2 FQNEAQ come from the germline V gene. CDR3 sequence (DNA): TGTGCCAGCAGCTTAGAAGCGTTCTACGAGCAGTACGTC. This translates into CASSLEAFYEQYV.

This clone was recorded only once. This chain's CDR3 is CASSTQWTGPEKLFF. CDR3 nucleotide sequence: TGTGCCAGCAGTACACAATGGACAGGGCCGGAAAAACTGTTTTTT. V and J are TRBV6-1 and TRBJ1-4; 8 bases line up with TRBD1. J lost 8 bases, V lost 5 bases, and 10 bases had no gene match. There are 15 residues in the CDR3. Germline assignment: CDR1 MNHNS and CDR2 SASEGT.

The chain uses TRBV18 and TRBJ2-5, with D possibly TRBD1 on 5 matching bases. Germline V lookup: CDR1 KGHSH, CDR2 LQKENI. V lost 3 bases and J lost 1, with 12 bases in between. This CDR3 region has 15 residues. The chain's CDR3 is CASSPQGASQETQYF. The CDR3 DNA sequence: TGTGCCAGCTCACCTCAAGGGGCCAGCCAAGAGACCCAGTACTTC.

This clone was detected once. The chain carries TRBV7-9 and TRBJ2-5; 10 bases match TRBD2. Germline V gives CDR1 SEHNR, CDR2 FQNEAQ (reference sequence). Germline trimming cut 2 bases from V and 2 bases from J; bases unmatched to any gene: 5. CDR3 length equals 16 residues. CDR3: CASSLLLAGDQETQYF. Written as DNA, the CDR3 is TGTGCCAGCAGCTTACTCCTAGCGGGAGATCAAGAGACCCAGTACTTC.

This chain connects TRBV4-1 to TRBJ1-1; 7 positions match TRBD1. Germline V lookup: CDR1 MGHRA, CDR2 YSYEKL. The J segment lost 6 bases and the V segment lost 0 bases, leaving 10 bases of the junction unmatched. The CDR3 runs 16 residues. The CDR3 DNA is TGCGCCAGCAGCCAAGATAGCGGACAGGCCGGCCCTGAAGCTTTCTTT. Amino acid sequence: CASSQDSGQAGPEAFF.

The chain combines TRBV29-1 with TRBJ1-6, with 10 bases fitting TRBD1. Germline V gene sequence: CDR1 SQVTM, CDR2 ANQGSEA. Germline trimming cut 7 bases from V and 6 bases from J; bases unmatched to any gene: 12. This CDR3 has 16 residues. The CDR3 spells CSASDRGQVSNSPLHF. As DNA, the CDR3 is TGCAGCGCCTCCGACAGGGGGCAGGTGAGTAATTCACCCCTCCACTTT.

This chain connects TRBV27 to TRBJ2-3; D unclear. Trimming left V 5 bases short and J 0 bases short, with 15 bases between. The CDR3 is made up of 16 amino acids. In germline, CDR1 is MNHEY, CDR2 SMNVEV (reference sequence). CDR3 nucleotides: TGTGCCAGCAGTCCCGGGTCCCACCCAAGCACAGATACGCAGTATTTT. This gives the protein CASSPGSHPSTDTQYF.